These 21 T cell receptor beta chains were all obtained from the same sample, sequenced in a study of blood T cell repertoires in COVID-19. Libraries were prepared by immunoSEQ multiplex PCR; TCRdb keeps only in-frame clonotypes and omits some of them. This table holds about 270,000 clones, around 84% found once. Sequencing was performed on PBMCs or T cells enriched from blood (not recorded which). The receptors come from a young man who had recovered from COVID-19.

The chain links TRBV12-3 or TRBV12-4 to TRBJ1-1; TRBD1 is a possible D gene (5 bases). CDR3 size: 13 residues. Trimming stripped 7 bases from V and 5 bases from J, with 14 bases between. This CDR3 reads CASTPTEETEAFF. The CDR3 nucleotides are TGTGCCAGCACCCCGACAGAAGAGACTGAAGCTTTCTTT.

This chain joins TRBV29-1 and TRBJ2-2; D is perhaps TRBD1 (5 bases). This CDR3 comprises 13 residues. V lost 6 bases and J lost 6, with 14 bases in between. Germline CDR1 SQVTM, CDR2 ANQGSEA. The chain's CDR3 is CSVRTIGAGELFF. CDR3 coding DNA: TGCAGCGTCAGAACGATAGGGGCCGGGGAGCTGTTTTTT.

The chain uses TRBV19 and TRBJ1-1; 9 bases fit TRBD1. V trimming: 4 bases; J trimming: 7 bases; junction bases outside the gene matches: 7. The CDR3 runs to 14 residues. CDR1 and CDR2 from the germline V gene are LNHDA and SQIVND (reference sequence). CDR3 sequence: CASSTPGTGLEAFF. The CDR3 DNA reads TGTGCCAGTAGTACCCCCGGGACAGGGCTTGAAGCTTTCTTT.

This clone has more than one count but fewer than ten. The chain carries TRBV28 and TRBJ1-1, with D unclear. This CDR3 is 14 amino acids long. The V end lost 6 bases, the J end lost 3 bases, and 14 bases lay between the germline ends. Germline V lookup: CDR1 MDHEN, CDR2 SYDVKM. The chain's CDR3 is CASRTGLGYTEAFF. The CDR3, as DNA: TGTGCCAGCAGGACCGGACTTGGCTACACTGAAGCTTTCTTT.

The CDR3 nucleotides are TGTGCCAGCAGCCAAGATTGGCGGTACAATGAGCAGTTCTTC. This translates into CASSQDWRYNEQFF. The J gene is TRBJ2-1, the V gene TRBV3-1 (or the pseudogene TRBV3-2); D call uncertain. Per the germline V gene, CDR1 is LGHDT and CDR2 is YNNKEL (reference sequence). CDR3 length equals 14 residues. The germline V and J ends were trimmed by 0 bases and 4 bases, with 7 bases remaining between them.

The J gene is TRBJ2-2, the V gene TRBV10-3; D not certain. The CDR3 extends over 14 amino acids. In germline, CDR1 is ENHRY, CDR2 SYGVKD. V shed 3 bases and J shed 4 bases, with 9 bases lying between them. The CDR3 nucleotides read TGTGCCATCAGTGAATCGGGTGTCACCGGGGAGCTGTTTTTT. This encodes CAISESGVTGELFF.

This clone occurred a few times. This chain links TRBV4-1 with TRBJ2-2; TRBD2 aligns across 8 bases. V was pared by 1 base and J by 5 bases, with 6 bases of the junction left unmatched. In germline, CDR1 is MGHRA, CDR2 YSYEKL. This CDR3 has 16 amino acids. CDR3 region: CASSQAVAGRTGELFF. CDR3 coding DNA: TGCGCCAGCAGCCAAGCGGTAGCGGGGAGGACCGGGGAGCTGTTTTTT.

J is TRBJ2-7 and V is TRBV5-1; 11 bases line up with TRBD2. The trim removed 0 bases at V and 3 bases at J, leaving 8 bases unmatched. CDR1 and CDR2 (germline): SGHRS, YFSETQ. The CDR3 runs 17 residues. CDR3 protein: CASSLGPPSGGFYEQYF. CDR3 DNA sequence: TGCGCCAGCAGCTTGGGCCCCCCTAGCGGGGGGTTCTACGAGCAGTACTTC. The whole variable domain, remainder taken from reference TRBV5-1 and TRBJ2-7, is KAGVTQTPRYLIKTRGQQVTLSCSPISGHRSVSWYQQTPGQGLQFLFEYFSETQRNKGNFPGRFSGRQFSNSRSEMNVSTLELGDSALYLCASSLGPPSGGFYEQYFGPGTRLTVT.

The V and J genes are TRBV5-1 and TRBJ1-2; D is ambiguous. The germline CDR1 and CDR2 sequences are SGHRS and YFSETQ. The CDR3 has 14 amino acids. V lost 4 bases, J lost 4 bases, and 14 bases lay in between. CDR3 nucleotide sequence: TGCGCCAGCAGCAGCTTTGAGGGTAGCTATGGCTACACCTTC. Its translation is CASSSFEGSYGYTF.

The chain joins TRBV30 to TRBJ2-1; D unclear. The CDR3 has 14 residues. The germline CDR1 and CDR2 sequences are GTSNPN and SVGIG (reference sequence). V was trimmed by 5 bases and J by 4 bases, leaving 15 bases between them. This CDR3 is CAWRESPSYNEQFF. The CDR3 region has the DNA TGTGCCTGGCGTGAAAGCCCATCGTACAATGAGCAGTTCTTC.

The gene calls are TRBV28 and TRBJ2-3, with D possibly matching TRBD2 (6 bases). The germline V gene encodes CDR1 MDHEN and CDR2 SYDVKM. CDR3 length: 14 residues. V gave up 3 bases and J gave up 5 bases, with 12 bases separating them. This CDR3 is CASSLMGEVDTQYF. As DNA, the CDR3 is TGTGCCAGCAGTTTGATGGGGGAGGTAGATACGCAGTATTTT.

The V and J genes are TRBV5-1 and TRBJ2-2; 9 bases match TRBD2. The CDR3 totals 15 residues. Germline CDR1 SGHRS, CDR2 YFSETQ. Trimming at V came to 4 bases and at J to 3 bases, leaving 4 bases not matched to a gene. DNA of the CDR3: TGCGCCAGCAGCCCCGGGACTAGCCACACCGGGGAGCTGTTTTTT. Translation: CASSPGTSHTGELFF.

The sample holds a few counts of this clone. Here the CDR3 DNA reads TGTGCCAGCAGCTTAAACAGGGGCCAAGAGACCCAGTACTTC. This sequence encodes CASSLNRGQETQYF. The chain combines TRBV7-2 with TRBJ2-5; 7 bases line up with TRBD1. J gave up 1 base and V 2 bases, and 1 base lay outside the gene matches. CDR3 length: 14 amino acids. Germline-derived CDR1 and CDR2 are SGHTA and FQGNSA.

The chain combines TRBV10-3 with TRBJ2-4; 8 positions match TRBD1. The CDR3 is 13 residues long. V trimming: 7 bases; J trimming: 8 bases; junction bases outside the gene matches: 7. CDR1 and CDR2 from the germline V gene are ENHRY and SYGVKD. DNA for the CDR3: TGTGCCATCAAGCAGGGGGCGAATCACATTCAGTACTTC. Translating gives CAIKQGANHIQYF.

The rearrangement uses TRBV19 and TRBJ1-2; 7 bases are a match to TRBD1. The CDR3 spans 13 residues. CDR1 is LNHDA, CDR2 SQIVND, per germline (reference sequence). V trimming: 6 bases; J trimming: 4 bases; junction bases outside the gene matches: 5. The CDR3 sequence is CASRSEGAYGYTF. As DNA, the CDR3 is TGTGCCAGTAGATCGGAGGGGGCCTATGGCTACACCTTC.

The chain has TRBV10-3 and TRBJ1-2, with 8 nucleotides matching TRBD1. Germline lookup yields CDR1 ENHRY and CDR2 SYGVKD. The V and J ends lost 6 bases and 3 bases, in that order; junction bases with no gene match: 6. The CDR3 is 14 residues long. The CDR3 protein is CAISGTGQDYGYTF. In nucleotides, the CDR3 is TGTGCCATCAGCGGGACGGGACAGGACTATGGCTACACCTTC.

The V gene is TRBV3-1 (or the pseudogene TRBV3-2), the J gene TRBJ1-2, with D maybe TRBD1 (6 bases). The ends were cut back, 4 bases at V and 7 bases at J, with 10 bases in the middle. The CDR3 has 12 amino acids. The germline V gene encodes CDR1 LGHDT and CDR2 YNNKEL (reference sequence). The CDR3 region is CASSRGQSGYTF. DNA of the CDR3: TGTGCCAGCAGCCGTGGACAGTCTGGCTACACCTTC.

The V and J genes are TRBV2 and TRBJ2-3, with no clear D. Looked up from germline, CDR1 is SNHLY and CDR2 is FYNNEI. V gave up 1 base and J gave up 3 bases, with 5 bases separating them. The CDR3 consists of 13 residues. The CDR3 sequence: CASSEGGTDTQYF. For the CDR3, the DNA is TGTGCCAGCAGTGAAGGCGGAACAGATACGCAGTATTTT.

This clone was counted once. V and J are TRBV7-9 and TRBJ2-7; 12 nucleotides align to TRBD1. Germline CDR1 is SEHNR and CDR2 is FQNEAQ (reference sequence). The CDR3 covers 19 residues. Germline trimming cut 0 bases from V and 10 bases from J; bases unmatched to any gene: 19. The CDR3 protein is CASSLAGTGGPLPSSGQYF. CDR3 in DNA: TGTGCCAGCAGCTTAGCTGGGACAGGGGGCCCTCTCCCCTCTTCTGGCCAGTACTTC.

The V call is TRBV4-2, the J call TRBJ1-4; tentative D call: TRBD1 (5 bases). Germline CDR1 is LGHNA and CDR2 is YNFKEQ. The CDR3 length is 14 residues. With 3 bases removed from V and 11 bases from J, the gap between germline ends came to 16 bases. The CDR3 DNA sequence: TGTGCCAGCAGCCACCAAGATCGGGGGGTCAAACTGTTTTTT. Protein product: CASSHQDRGVKLFF.

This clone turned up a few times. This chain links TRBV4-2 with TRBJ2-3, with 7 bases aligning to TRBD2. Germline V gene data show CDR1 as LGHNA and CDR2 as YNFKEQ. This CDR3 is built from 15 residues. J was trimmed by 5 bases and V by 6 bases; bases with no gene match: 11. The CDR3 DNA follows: TGTGCCAGCAGGTCGGGGGAGGGCCAGATAGATACGCAGTATTTT. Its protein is CASRSGEGQIDTQYF.